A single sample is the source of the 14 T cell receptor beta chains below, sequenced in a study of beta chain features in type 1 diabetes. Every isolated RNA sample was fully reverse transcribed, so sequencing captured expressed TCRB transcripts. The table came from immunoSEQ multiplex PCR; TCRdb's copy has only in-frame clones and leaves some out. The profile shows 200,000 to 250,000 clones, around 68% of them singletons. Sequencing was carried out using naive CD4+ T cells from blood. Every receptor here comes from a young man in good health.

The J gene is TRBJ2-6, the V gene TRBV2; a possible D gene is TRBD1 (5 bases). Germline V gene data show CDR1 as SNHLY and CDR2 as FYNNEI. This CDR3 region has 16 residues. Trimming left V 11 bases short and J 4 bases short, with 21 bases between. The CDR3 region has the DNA TGTGCCTGCAATTTCCCCACAGGTGGCGGGGCCAACGTCCTGACTTTC. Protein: CACNFPTGGGANVLTF.

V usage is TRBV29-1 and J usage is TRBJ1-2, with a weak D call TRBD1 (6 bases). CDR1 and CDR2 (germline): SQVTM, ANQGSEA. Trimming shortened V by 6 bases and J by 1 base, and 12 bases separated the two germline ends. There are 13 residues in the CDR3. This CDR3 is CSVNREGNYGYTF. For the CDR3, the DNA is TGCAGCGTGAACAGGGAGGGTAACTATGGCTACACCTTC. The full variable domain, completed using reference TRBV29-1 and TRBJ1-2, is SAVISQKPSRDICQRGTSLTIQCQVDSQVTMMFWYRQQPGQSLTLIATANQGSEATYESGFVIDKFPISRPNLTFSTLTVSNMSPEDSSIYLCSVNREGNYGYTFGSGTRLTVV.

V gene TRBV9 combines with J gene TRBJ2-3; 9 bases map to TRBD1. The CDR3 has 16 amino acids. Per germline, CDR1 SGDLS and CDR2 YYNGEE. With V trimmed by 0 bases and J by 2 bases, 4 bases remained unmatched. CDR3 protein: CASSVEGDRVTDTQYF. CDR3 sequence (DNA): TGTGCCAGCAGCGTAGAGGGGGACAGGGTCACAGATACGCAGTATTTT.

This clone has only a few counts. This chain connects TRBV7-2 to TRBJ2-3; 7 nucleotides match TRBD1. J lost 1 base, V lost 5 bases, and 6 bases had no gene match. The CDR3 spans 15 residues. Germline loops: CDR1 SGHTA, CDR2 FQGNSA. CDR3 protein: CASSRQGGGTDTQYF. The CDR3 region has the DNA TGTGCCAGCAGCCGACAGGGTGGAGGCACAGATACGCAGTATTTT.

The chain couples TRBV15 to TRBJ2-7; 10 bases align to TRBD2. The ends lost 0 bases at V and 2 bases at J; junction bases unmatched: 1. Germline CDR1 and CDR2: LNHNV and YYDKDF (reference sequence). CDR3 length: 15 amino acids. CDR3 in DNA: TGTGCCACCAGCAGAGATCTAGCGGGAGCCTACGAGCAGTACTTC. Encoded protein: CATSRDLAGAYEQYF.

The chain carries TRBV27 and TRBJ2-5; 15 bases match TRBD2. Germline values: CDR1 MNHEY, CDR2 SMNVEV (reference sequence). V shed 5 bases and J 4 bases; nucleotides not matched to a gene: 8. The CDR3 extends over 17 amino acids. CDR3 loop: CASSPGLAGGIGETQYF. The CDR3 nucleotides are TGTGCCAGCAGTCCCGGACTAGCGGGGGGGATAGGAGAGACCCAGTACTTC.

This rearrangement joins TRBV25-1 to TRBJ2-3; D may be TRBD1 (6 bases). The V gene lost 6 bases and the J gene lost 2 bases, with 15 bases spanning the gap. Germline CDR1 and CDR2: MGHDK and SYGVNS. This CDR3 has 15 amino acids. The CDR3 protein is CASSPTGINTDTQYF. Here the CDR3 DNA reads TGTGCCAGCAGCCCCACAGGGATAAACACAGATACGCAGTATTTT. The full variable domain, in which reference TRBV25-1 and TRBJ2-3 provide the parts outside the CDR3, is EADIYQTPRYLVIGTGKKITLECSQTMGHDKMYWYQQDPGMELHLIHYSYGVNSTEKGDLSSESTVSRIRTEHFPLTLESARPSHTSQYLCASSPTGINTDTQYFGPGTRLTVL.

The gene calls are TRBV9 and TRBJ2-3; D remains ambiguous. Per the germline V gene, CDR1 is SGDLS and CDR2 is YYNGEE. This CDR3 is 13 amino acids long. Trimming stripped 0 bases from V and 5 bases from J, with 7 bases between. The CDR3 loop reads CASSVGGEDTQYF. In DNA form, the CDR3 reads TGTGCCAGCAGCGTAGGCGGCGAAGATACGCAGTATTTT.

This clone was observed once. CDR3 coding DNA: TGTGCCAGCAGCCCCTCCGGAGGTGGGGGATACTTC. It encodes CASSPSGGGGYF. The V call is TRBV5-6, the J call TRBJ2-5; the D gene could be TRBD1 or TRBD2 (5 bases each). The CDR3 is made up of 12 amino acids. Germline V lookup: CDR1 SGHDT, CDR2 YYEEEE. V was trimmed by 4 bases and J by 14 bases, leaving 18 bases between them.

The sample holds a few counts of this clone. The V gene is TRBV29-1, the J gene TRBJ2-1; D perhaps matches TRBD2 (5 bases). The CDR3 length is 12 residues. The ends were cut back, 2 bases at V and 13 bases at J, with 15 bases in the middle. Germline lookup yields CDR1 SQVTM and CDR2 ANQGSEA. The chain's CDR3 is CSVESPPGIQFF. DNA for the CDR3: TGCAGCGTTGAATCTCCGCCCGGGATCCAGTTCTTC.

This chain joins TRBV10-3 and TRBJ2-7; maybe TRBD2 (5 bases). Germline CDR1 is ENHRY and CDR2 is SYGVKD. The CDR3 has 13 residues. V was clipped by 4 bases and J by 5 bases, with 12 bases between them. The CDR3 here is CAISVGVANEQYF. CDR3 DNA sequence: TGTGCCATCAGTGTGGGTGTAGCGAACGAGCAGTACTTC.

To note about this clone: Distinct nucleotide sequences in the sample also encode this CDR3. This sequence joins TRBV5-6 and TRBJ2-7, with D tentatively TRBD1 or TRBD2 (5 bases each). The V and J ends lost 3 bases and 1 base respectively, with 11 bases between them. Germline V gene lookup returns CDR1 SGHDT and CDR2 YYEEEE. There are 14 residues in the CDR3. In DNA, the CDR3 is TGTGCCAGCAGCTGGGACCGCTCATCCTACGAGCAGTACTTC. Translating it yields CASSWDRSSYEQYF.

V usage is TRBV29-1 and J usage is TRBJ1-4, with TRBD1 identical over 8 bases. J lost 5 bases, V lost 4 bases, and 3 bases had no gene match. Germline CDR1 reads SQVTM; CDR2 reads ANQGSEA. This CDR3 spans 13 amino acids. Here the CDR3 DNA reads TGCAGCGTTGGGCAGGGGGCGAATGAAAAACTGTTTTTT. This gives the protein CSVGQGANEKLFF.

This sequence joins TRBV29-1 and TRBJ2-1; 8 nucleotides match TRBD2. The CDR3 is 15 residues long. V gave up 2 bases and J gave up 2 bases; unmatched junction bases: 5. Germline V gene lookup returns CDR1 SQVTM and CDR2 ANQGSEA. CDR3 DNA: TGCAGCGTTGAACGGTTAGCGGGACCCTACAATGAGCAGTTCTTC. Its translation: CSVERLAGPYNEQFF.